Below are 25 T cell receptor beta chains sequenced from a single sample in a study of shared clonotypes between healthy human individuals. TCRdb's copy holds only in-frame clones and misses some; the assay was immunoSEQ multiplex PCR. The sample contains roughly 1,000,000 clones, around three quarters of which appear only once. The source material was memory CD4+ T cells from PBMCs. As for subset: CD45RA-negative fraction. These receptors originate from a man aged 18 to 35 in good health. Some clones in this sample may be carry-over from other donors' samples.

The chain combines TRBV7-6 with TRBJ2-5; D is possibly TRBD1 (5 bases). Trimming took 2 bases from V and 2 from J, leaving 9 bases between them. Per germline, CDR1 SGHVS and CDR2 FNYEAQ. This CDR3 is 14 amino acids long. For the CDR3, the DNA is TGTGCCAGCAGCTTACGCACAGGTCAAGAGACCCAGTACTTC. Protein: CASSLRTGQETQYF.

Concerning this clone: The CDR3 does not end in the conserved phenylalanine or tryptophan, so this is likely a read error. The V call is TRBV20-1, the J call TRBJ2-3; 8 bases fit TRBD1. The V segment lost 4 bases and the J segment 8 bases; nucleotides outside the gene matches: 2. Germline values: CDR1 DFQATT, CDR2 SNEGSKA (reference sequence). The CDR3 runs 11 residues. The CDR3 DNA is TGCAGTGCTAATACAGGGGGTACGCAGTATGTT. Encoded protein: CSANTGGTQYV.

The chain employs TRBV7-2 and TRBJ1-3; no clear D. The CDR3 runs 14 residues. Trimming removed 2 bases from V and 4 bases from J, with 9 bases in between. Germline CDR1 is SGHTA and CDR2 is FQGNSA. In DNA form, the CDR3 reads TGTGCCAGCAGCTTACAGCCGGCCGGAAACACCATATATTTT. Its protein product is CASSLQPAGNTIYF. The entire variable domain, with the rest obtained from reference TRBV7-2 and TRBJ1-3, is as follows: GAGVSQSPSNKVTEKGKDVELRCDPISGHTALYWYRQSLGQGLEFLIYFQGNSAPDKSGLPSDRFSAERTGGSVSTLTIQRTQQEDSAVYLCASSLQPAGNTIYFGEGSWLTVV.

The chain is built from TRBV12-5 and TRBJ2-3, with a weak D call TRBD2 (5 bases). V was cut by 0 bases and J by 5 bases, with 12 bases left in between. The germline V gene has CDR1 LGHNT and CDR2 FRNRAP. The CDR3 loop spans 15 amino acids. The CDR3 loop is CASGLVVGSLDTQYF. CDR3 nucleotide sequence: TGTGCTAGTGGTTTGGTAGTAGGGAGTCTAGATACGCAGTATTTT.

This clone has only a few counts. The rearrangement links TRBV6-6 to TRBJ2-7; no clear D gene. V was trimmed by 0 bases and J by 4 bases, leaving 7 bases between them. This CDR3 region has 13 residues. Germline CDR1 reads MNHNY; CDR2 reads SVGAGI (reference sequence). The DNA for the CDR3 is TGTGCCAGCAGTTACTCTCAGGTGTACGAGCAGTACTTC. This translates into CASSYSQVYEQYF.

The sample holds one count of this clone. V and J are TRBV29-1 and TRBJ2-1; tentative D call: TRBD2 (6 bases). The CDR3 has 16 residues. CDR1 and CDR2 from the germline V gene are SQVTM and ANQGSEA. With 3 bases removed from V and 1 base from J, the gap between germline ends came to 16 bases. The CDR3 is CSVDEGLALSYNEQFF. The CDR3 DNA sequence: TGCAGCGTTGACGAGGGTCTAGCGTTATCCTACAATGAGCAGTTCTTC.

The rearrangement joins TRBV5-4 to TRBJ1-2, with 8 bases identical to TRBD1. This CDR3 is built from 16 residues. CDR1 SGHNT and CDR2 YYREEE come from the germline V gene (reference sequence). V trimming: 2 bases; J trimming: 2 bases; junction bases outside the gene matches: 8. The CDR3 spells CASSLFAGTGNYGYTF. In nucleotides, the CDR3 is TGTGCCAGCAGCTTATTCGCCGGGACAGGCAACTATGGCTACACCTTC. Supplemented by reference TRBV5-4 and TRBJ1-2, the full variable domain reads ETGVTQSPTHLIKTRGQQVTLRCSSQSGHNTVSWYQQALGQGPQFIFQYYREEENGRGNFPPRFSGLQFPNYSSELNVNALELDDSALYLCASSLFAGTGNYGYTFGSGTRLTVV.

This sequence joins TRBV19 and TRBJ2-6; a possible D gene is TRBD1 (6 bases). Germline V gives CDR1 LNHDA, CDR2 SQIVND (reference sequence). This CDR3 spans 16 amino acids. Trimming removed 10 bases at V and 2 bases at J, with 18 bases between. Here the CDR3 DNA reads TGTGCCACCCTAGACAGGTTTACGGCTGGGGCCAACGTCCTGACTTTC. It yields the protein CATLDRFTAGANVLTF.

This clone appeared once. V usage is TRBV7-6 and J usage is TRBJ1-1; the D is unclear. Germline CDR1 reads SGHVS; CDR2 reads FNYEAQ. The CDR3 length is 17 residues. Trimming left V 5 bases short and J 4 bases short, with 23 bases between. The CDR3, as DNA: TGTGCCAGCAGCCGCAGGACTGCTGGGGTTTCATCCACTGAAGCTTTCTTT. This sequence encodes CASSRRTAGVSSTEAFF.

This clone was seen a single time. The chain employs TRBV6-6 and TRBJ2-1, with 9 nucleotides matching TRBD2. CDR3 size: 15 residues. Germline V gene lookup returns CDR1 MNHNY and CDR2 SVGAGI (reference sequence). Unmatched junction bases numbered 9, after V lost 4 bases and J lost 8 bases. The CDR3 loop is CASSSSLAGADEQFF. CDR3 in DNA: TGTGCCAGCAGTTCGAGCTTAGCGGGAGCAGATGAGCAGTTCTTC.

V is TRBV30 and J is TRBJ2-1; 10 bases are shared with TRBD2. Germline CDR1 and CDR2: GTSNPN and SVGIG (reference sequence). The CDR3 is 14 residues long. J gave up 6 bases and V 4 bases, and 6 bases lay outside the gene matches. The CDR3 is CAWTLAGEVNEQFF. The CDR3 bases are TGTGCCTGGACCCTAGCGGGAGAGGTCAATGAGCAGTTCTTC.

In this sample, this clone turned up many times. Written as DNA, the CDR3 is TGTGCCAGCAGTTGGGCGGGGAGGGAGCAGTACTTC. It specifies CASSWAGREQYF. V is TRBV21-1 and J is TRBJ2-7; the D call in the table, TRBD2, was not verified against the DNA. TRBV21-1 is a recognized pseudogene. The CDR3 extends over 12 amino acids.

The chain carries TRBV6-1 and TRBJ2-2; 7 nucleotides match TRBD2. V was clipped by 7 bases and J by 5 bases; unmatched bases: 10. CDR3 length: 15 residues. Germline assignment: CDR1 MNHNS and CDR2 SASEGT. The CDR3 here is CASNHQGGITGELFF. The CDR3, as DNA: TGTGCCAGCAATCACCAGGGAGGGATTACCGGGGAGCTGTTTTTT.

This clone occurred a few times. The J gene is TRBJ1-1, the V gene TRBV6-5, with TRBD1 matching 8 bases. The CDR3 contains 13 residues. The J segment lost 1 base and the V segment lost 7 bases, leaving 2 bases of the junction unmatched. Germline CDR1 MNHEY, CDR2 SVGAGI. The CDR3 DNA reads as TGTGCCAGCACTGGGACAGGGAACACTGAAGCTTTCTTT. This translates into CASTGTGNTEAFF.

This chain connects TRBV21-1 to TRBJ2-2; whether TRBD2, the table's D call, matches the DNA was not checked. TRBV21-1 is given as a pseudogene. CDR3 length equals 15 residues. CDR3 nucleotides: TGTGCCAGCAGCCAGAACACCGGGAGCACCGGGGAGCTGTTTTTT. The encoded protein is CASSQNTGSTGELFF.

This chain connects TRBV4-1 to TRBJ2-4; D is ambiguous. Trimming took 4 bases from V and 1 from J, leaving 14 bases between them. The CDR3 totals 16 residues. Germline loops: CDR1 MGHRA, CDR2 YSYEKL. The CDR3 here is CASSPGPPGAKNIQYF. The CDR3 DNA sequence: TGCGCCAGCAGCCCGGGTCCTCCCGGGGCCAAAAACATTCAGTACTTC.

V and J are TRBV11-1 and TRBJ2-1, with D hard to call. Germline-derived CDR1 and CDR2 are SGHAT and FQDESV (reference sequence). The length of the CDR3 is 14 residues. Trimming took 5 bases from V and 0 from J, leaving 8 bases between them. CDR3 bases: TGTGCCAGCAGCGAGAGCTTCTCCTACAATGAGCAGTTCTTC. Translated, it gives CASSESFSYNEQFF.

Comments on this clone: This may be a read error, as it is one base from a much larger clone. The chain has TRBV19 and TRBJ2-2; the D gene is possibly TRBD2 (6 bases). This CDR3 has 15 residues. Trimming took 5 bases from V and 1 from J, leaving 11 bases between them. From germline, CDR1 is LNHDA and CDR2 SQIVND (reference sequence). The CDR3 loop reads CASSGTGGNTGELFF. The CDR3 nucleotides read TGTGCCAGTAGTGGGACTGGCGGGAACACCGGGGAGCTGTTTTTT.

The chain recombines TRBV15 with TRBJ2-7; D not certain. There are 14 residues in the CDR3. CDR1 is LNHNV and CDR2 is YYDKDF in the germline V gene (reference sequence). The germline V and J ends were trimmed by 0 bases and 6 bases, with 12 bases remaining between them. The DNA for the CDR3 is TGTGCCACCAGCAGAGAGTATCTAGTATCCGAGCAGTACTTC. Its protein product is CATSREYLVSEQYF.

This rearrangement joins TRBV5-1 to TRBJ1-1; D uncertain. This CDR3 contains 14 residues. CDR1 is SGHRS and CDR2 is YFSETQ in the germline V gene. Trimming stripped 4 bases from V and 1 base from J, with 11 bases between. The DNA of the CDR3 is TGCGCCAGCAGCGAGGACTTAAAGAACACTGAAGCTTTCTTT. It is translated as CASSEDLKNTEAFF.

This chain joins TRBV27 and TRBJ2-5; D is uncertain. The CDR3 spans 12 residues. CDR1 is MNHEY and CDR2 is SMNVEV in the germline V gene (reference sequence). The germline V and J ends were trimmed by 8 bases and 5 bases, with 12 bases remaining between them. In DNA, the CDR3 is TGTGCCAGCGGAGTGTTTTTGGAGACCCAGTACTTC. It codes for CASGVFLETQYF.

This clone was observed a few times. The chain employs TRBV1 and TRBJ2-3. TRBV1 is tagged as a pseudogene. There are 12 residues in the CDR3. This chain's CDR3 is CTSSQHGDTQYF. The CDR3 nucleotides are TGCACCAGCAGCCAACATGGGGATACGCAGTATTTT.

As for this clone: A far larger clone is one nucleotide away, so this likely arose from a read error. The same CDR3 can be traced to other DNA sequences in this sample. The V gene is TRBV4-1, the J gene TRBJ1-1; D gene ambiguous. Germline V gene lookup returns CDR1 MGHRA and CDR2 YSYEKL. This CDR3 comprises 14 residues. This CDR3 is CASSGPLRGTEAFF. DNA of the CDR3: TGCGCTAGCAGCGGGCCCCTCCGAGGGACTGAAGCTTTCTTT.

This clone was detected only a few times. This chain joins TRBV11-2 and TRBJ2-7; 8 bases match TRBD1. The CDR3 is 15 residues long. Trimming at V came to 3 bases and at J to 7 bases, leaving 11 bases not matched to a gene. Germline V gene data show CDR1 as SGHAT and CDR2 as FQNNGV. CDR3 in DNA: TGTGCCAGCAGCTTTGGGCAGGGGGCGTCTGGTGAGCAGTACTTC. This gives the protein CASSFGQGASGEQYF.

V usage is TRBV29-1 and J usage is TRBJ2-3; the match to TRBD2 covers 7 bases. With V trimmed by 6 bases and J by 2 bases, 8 bases remained unmatched. Germline V lookup: CDR1 SQVTM, CDR2 ANQGSEA. This CDR3 region has 14 residues. The CDR3 spells CSVAPSGNTDTQYF. CDR3 coding DNA: TGCAGCGTCGCCCCTAGCGGAAACACAGATACGCAGTATTTT.